Following are 25 T cell receptor beta chains from one sample sequenced in a study of cytomegalovirus exposure and HLA in healthy donors. Amplification used 60 Vbeta primers and 13 Jbeta primers. Only in-frame clones appear in the TCRdb table, and some are missing; sequencing was by immunoSEQ multiplex PCR. The sample carries about 160,000 clones, roughly four fifths recorded once. The specimen sequenced was PBMCs. The origin of the receptors is a man in his forties or fifties in good health and CMV-seronegative.

The sample holds a few counts of this clone. The genes are TRBV15 and TRBJ1-1; D possibly corresponds to TRBD1 (5 bases). The CDR3 consists of 14 residues. The germline V gene has CDR1 LNHNV and CDR2 YYDKDF (reference sequence). Trimming stripped 1 base from V and 9 bases from J, with 15 bases between. The CDR3 loop is CATSRVGQDPQAFF. The CDR3 coding sequence is TGTGCCACCAGCAGAGTGGGGCAAGACCCACAAGCTTTCTTT.

CDR3 nucleotide sequence: TGCGCCAGCAGCGGGGGGTCTGCGGATGAGCAGTTCTTC. Its protein is CASSGGSADEQFF. J is TRBJ2-1 and V is TRBV5-1, with D perhaps TRBD2 (6 bases). Germline V gives CDR1 SGHRS, CDR2 YFSETQ. V dropped 4 bases and J dropped 8 bases, with 13 bases sitting between them. The CDR3 contains 13 residues.

The chain employs TRBV5-1 and TRBJ2-4; D is possibly TRBD1 (6 bases). Between the trimmed V and J ends, which lost 0 bases and 2 bases, there was a span of 15 bases. This CDR3 region has 17 residues. From germline, CDR1 is SGHRS and CDR2 YFSETQ. The CDR3 DNA is TGCGCCAGCAGCTTGGGGACAGACCCTCCCCCCAAAAACATTCAGTACTTC. Protein: CASSLGTDPPPKNIQYF.

The chain joins TRBV27 to TRBJ2-1; TRBD2 matches at 7 bases. Unmatched junction bases numbered 19, after V lost 0 bases and J lost 11 bases. Germline CDR1 and CDR2: MNHEY and SMNVEV (reference sequence). The CDR3 length is 18 residues. Here the CDR3 reads CASSLSRPSEAGSSKQFF. The CDR3 DNA sequence: TGTGCCAGCAGTTTATCGCGCCCCTCGGAAGCGGGGTCTTCTAAGCAGTTCTTC.

V is TRBV27 and J is TRBJ2-2; 13 nucleotides agree with TRBD2. The CDR3 loop spans 17 amino acids. Trimming at V came to 4 bases and at J to 5 bases, leaving 7 bases not matched to a gene. Germline V CDR1 and CDR2: MNHEY, SMNVEV (reference sequence). The CDR3 region is CASSSWTSGSGTGELFF. DNA for the CDR3: TGTGCCAGCAGTTCGTGGACTAGCGGGAGTGGTACCGGGGAGCTGTTTTTT.

This clone appeared once. The chain uses TRBV28 and TRBJ2-3; D gene ambiguous. The CDR3 runs 14 residues. Germline V gene data show CDR1 as MDHEN and CDR2 as SYDVKM. The chain's CDR3 is CASSGSSRPDTQYF. The CDR3 DNA follows: TGTGCTTCTAGTGGCTCTTCAAGACCGGATACGCAGTATTTT.

The genes are TRBV28 and TRBJ1-1, with D possibly matching TRBD1 (6 bases). Trimming cost V 3 bases and J 2 bases, with 10 bases left between them. Germline values: CDR1 MDHEN, CDR2 SYDVKM. This CDR3 region has 14 residues. The CDR3 reads CASSFQGLNTEAFF. The CDR3 DNA sequence: TGTGCCAGCAGTTTCCAGGGGTTAAACACTGAAGCTTTCTTT.

In nucleotides, the CDR3 is TGTGCCAGCAACGTCGCGGGAGCCACCGGGGAGCTGTTTTTT. It is translated as CASNVAGATGELFF. J is TRBJ2-2 and V is TRBV9; TRBD2 agrees at 7 bases. The CDR3 is made up of 14 amino acids. CDR1 is SGDLS and CDR2 is YYNGEE in the germline V gene. The V segment lost 6 bases and the J segment 4 bases; nucleotides outside the gene matches: 6.

The gene calls are TRBV27 and TRBJ1-2; D unclear. The CDR3 totals 16 residues. V gave up 6 bases and J gave up 2 bases, with 19 bases separating them. Per germline, CDR1 MNHEY and CDR2 SMNVEV (reference sequence). The CDR3 DNA reads as TGTGCCAGCAGCCAATACCGGGAAGCCCCGAACTATGGCTACACCTTC. Its protein is CASSQYREAPNYGYTF.

The J gene is TRBJ1-4, the V gene TRBV5-1, with 7 bases identical to TRBD1. Trimming took 5 bases from V and 7 from J; bases not matched to a gene: 5. CDR1 is SGHRS, CDR2 YFSETQ, per germline. This CDR3 region has 13 residues. The CDR3 nucleotides are TGCGCCAGCAGACTGGACAGGTCTGAAAAACTGTTTTTT. Protein sequence: CASRLDRSEKLFF.

The chain has TRBV6-6 and TRBJ1-5; TRBD1 matches at 10 bases. The J segment lost 2 bases and the V segment lost 6 bases, leaving 7 bases of the junction unmatched. The CDR3 loop spans 16 amino acids. Germline lookup yields CDR1 MNHNY and CDR2 SVGAGI (reference sequence). The CDR3 DNA reads TGTGCCAGCAGAACTGGGACAGGGGTACGCAATCAGCCCCAGCATTTT. It specifies CASRTGTGVRNQPQHF.

This clone was picked up one time. The J gene is TRBJ1-5, the V gene TRBV19, with D perhaps matching TRBD1 (6 bases). CDR1 is LNHDA, CDR2 SQIVND, per germline (reference sequence). The CDR3 contains 13 residues. V shed 5 bases and J shed 7 bases, with 12 bases lying between them. The CDR3 here is CASSSQGRQPQHF. CDR3 nucleotides: TGTGCCAGTAGTTCACAGGGAAGGCAGCCCCAGCATTTT.

The V call is TRBV30, the J call TRBJ1-6; D perhaps matches TRBD1 (6 bases). Trimming left V 1 base short and J 7 bases short, with 8 bases between. Per germline, CDR1 GTSNPN and CDR2 SVGIG (reference sequence). CDR3 length: 13 residues. The CDR3 loop is CAWSDQGNSPLHF. Here the CDR3 DNA reads TGTGCCTGGAGTGATCAGGGGAATTCACCCCTCCACTTT.

J is TRBJ2-1 and V is TRBV7-2, with D hard to call. The CDR3 consists of 14 residues. CDR1 and CDR2 from the germline V gene are SGHTA and FQGNSA. The V end lost 1 base, the J end lost 4 bases, and 8 bases lay between the germline ends. Here the CDR3 reads CASSLGYGYNEQFF. The CDR3 region has the DNA TGTGCCAGCAGCTTAGGGTACGGGTACAATGAGCAGTTCTTC. Based on the CDR3 plus reference TRBV7-2 and TRBJ2-1, the full variable domain is GAGVSQSPSNKVTEKGKDVELRCDPISGHTALYWYRQSLGQGLEFLIYFQGNSAPDKSGLPSDRFSAERTGGSVSTLTIQRTQQEDSAVYLCASSLGYGYNEQFFGPGTRLTVL.

The chain combines TRBV5-6 with TRBJ2-2, with a tentative D call TRBD1 (5 bases). The germline V and J ends were trimmed by 6 bases and 7 bases, with 22 bases remaining between them. Looked up from germline, CDR1 is SGHDT and CDR2 is YYEEEE. The CDR3 covers 16 residues. The CDR3 region has the DNA TGTGCCAGCACCCCGAGCCCCCAGGGAATCATCGGGGAGCTGTTTTTT. As protein: CASTPSPQGIIGELFF.

The chain is built from TRBV4-1 and TRBJ2-6; 12 bases match TRBD2. CDR1 and CDR2 from the germline V gene are MGHRA and YSYEKL. J lost 2 bases, V lost 3 bases, and 5 bases had no gene match. This CDR3 has 18 residues. CDR3 nucleotides: TGCGCCAGCAGCCATGCTAGCGGGAGGGGAGCTGGGGCCAACGTCCTGACTTTC. Its translation: CASSHASGRGAGANVLTF.

The chain links TRBV19 to TRBJ2-1; the match to TRBD2 covers 9 bases. Trimming removed 2 bases from V and 7 bases from J; junction bases left unmatched: 6. The CDR3 covers 15 residues. The V gene's germline CDR1 is LNHDA and CDR2 SQIVND (reference sequence). CDR3 DNA sequence: TGTGCCAGTAGTATATGGAGCGGGAGGTCAAATGAGCAGTTCTTC. It translates to CASSIWSGRSNEQFF. Full variable domain (outside the CDR3, taken from reference TRBV19 and TRBJ2-1): DGGITQSPKYLFRKEGQNVTLSCEQNLNHDAMYWYRQDPGQGLRLIYYSQIVNDFQKGDIAEGYSVSREKKESFPLTVTSAQKNPTAFYLCASSIWSGRSNEQFFGPGTRLTVL.

A single count supports this clone. Germline is not matched at one junction end, which may reflect a read error. This chain joins TRBV7-9 and TRBJ1-5; possible D gene TRBD1, 5 bases. CDR3 length: 12 amino acids. Germline-derived CDR1 and CDR2 are SEHNR and FQNEAQ (reference sequence). CDR3 residues: CSSSLVGGPQHF. The CDR3 nucleotides read TGTTCCAGCAGCCTGGTGGGGGGGCCCCAGCATTTT. The full variable domain, its missing parts supplied by reference TRBV7-9 and TRBJ1-5, is DTGVSQNPRHKITKRGQNVTFRCDPISEHNRLYWYRQTLGQGPEFLTYFQNEAQLEKSRLLSDRFSAERPKGSFSTLEIQRTEQGDSAMYLCSSSLVGGPQHFGDGTRLSIL.

This clone was counted only a few times. The chain uses TRBV6-5 and TRBJ2-7; 8 bases are shared with TRBD2. This CDR3 has 14 residues. CDR1 MNHEY and CDR2 SVGAGI come from the germline V gene. The V gene end was trimmed by 4 bases and the J gene end by 2 bases; junction bases not matched to a gene: 4. CDR3 in DNA: TGTGCCAGCAGTTCAACTAGCGGTACCTACGAGCAGTACTTC. It yields the protein CASSSTSGTYEQYF.

The chain is built from TRBV6-6 and TRBJ2-7, with 9 bases fitting TRBD1. Germline V gene lookup returns CDR1 MNHNY and CDR2 SVGAGI (reference sequence). CDR3 length: 15 amino acids. V was pared by 4 bases and J by 3 bases, with 7 bases of the junction left unmatched. Here the CDR3 DNA reads TGTGCCAGCAGTTCCGGGACAGGGAGCTACTACGAGCAGTACGTC. The encoded protein is CASSSGTGSYYEQYV.

The genes are TRBV7-9 and TRBJ2-7, with D hard to call. Trimming shortened V by 1 base and J by 2 bases, and 12 bases separated the two germline ends. CDR3 length: 15 amino acids. Germline CDR1 reads SEHNR; CDR2 reads FQNEAQ (reference sequence). The chain's CDR3 is CASSLDRGPTYEQYF. CDR3 in DNA: TGTGCCAGCAGCTTAGACCGAGGCCCAACCTACGAGCAGTACTTC.

The V gene is TRBV5-1, the J gene TRBJ2-6; no clear D. The length of the CDR3 is 15 residues. Trimming left V 6 bases short and J 0 bases short, with 10 bases between. CDR1 and CDR2 from the germline V gene are SGHRS and YFSETQ. CDR3 region: CASTLHSSGANVLTF. The CDR3 DNA sequence: TGCGCCAGCACCCTCCATAGCTCTGGGGCCAACGTCCTGACTTTC.

V gene TRBV19 combines with J gene TRBJ2-7; 12 nucleotides line up with TRBD1. This CDR3 has 13 amino acids. With V trimmed by 8 bases and J by 7 bases, 6 bases remained unmatched. Germline V lookup: CDR1 LNHDA, CDR2 SQIVND (reference sequence). The CDR3 nucleotides are TGTGCCAGTTCACCGGGACAGGGGGCTGAGCAGTACTTC. Amino acids: CASSPGQGAEQYF.

The chain is built from TRBV27 and TRBJ2-7; TRBD2 aligns across 10 bases. The germline V gene encodes CDR1 MNHEY and CDR2 SMNVEV (reference sequence). V lost 2 bases and J lost 7; bases outside the gene matches: 2. This CDR3 is 13 amino acids long. The CDR3 nucleotides are TGTGCCAGCAGTTTAAGCGGGAGGGGGGAGCAGTACTTC. This sequence encodes CASSLSGRGEQYF.

CDR3 nucleotides: TGTGCCAGCAGCCAAGCCCAGGGGGCGAGGAACACTGAAGCTTTCTTT. Translating gives CASSQAQGARNTEAFF. The chain carries TRBV4-2 and TRBJ1-1; 8 nucleotides match TRBD1. Germline CDR1 is LGHNA and CDR2 is YNFKEQ. Trimming removed 1 base from V and 1 base from J; junction bases left unmatched: 5. This CDR3 is built from 16 residues.